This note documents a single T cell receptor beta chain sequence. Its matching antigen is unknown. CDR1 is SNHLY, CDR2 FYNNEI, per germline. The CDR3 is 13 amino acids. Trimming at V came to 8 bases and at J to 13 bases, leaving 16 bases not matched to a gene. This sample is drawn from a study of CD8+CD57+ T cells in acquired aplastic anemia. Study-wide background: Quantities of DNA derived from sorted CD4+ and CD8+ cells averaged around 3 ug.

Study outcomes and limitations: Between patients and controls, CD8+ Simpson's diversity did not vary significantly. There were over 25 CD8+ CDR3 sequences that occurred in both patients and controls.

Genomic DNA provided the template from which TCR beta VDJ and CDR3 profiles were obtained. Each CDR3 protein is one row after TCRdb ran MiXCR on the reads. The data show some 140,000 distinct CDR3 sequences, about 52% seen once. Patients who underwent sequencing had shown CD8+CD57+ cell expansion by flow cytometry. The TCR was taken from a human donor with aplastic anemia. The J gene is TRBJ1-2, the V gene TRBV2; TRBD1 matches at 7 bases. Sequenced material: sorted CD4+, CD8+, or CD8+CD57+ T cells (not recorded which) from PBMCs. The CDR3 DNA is TGTGCCAGCCTAAGTGAAGGGGGCGGGTCTCGCACCTTC. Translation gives CASLSEGGGSRTF.